Given below is one TCR beta chain in context. Its target antigen remains unknown. There are no base qualities to consult, and no much larger clone falls within one base. These data come from a study of PD-1 blockade in classical Hodgkin lymphoma (dated by TCRdb to 2018 to 2020). In the study overall: Nivolumab dosing was 3 mg/kg intravenously every 2 weeks, continuing until either disease progression or unacceptable toxicity. To define a peripheral blood immune signature of response to PD-1 blockade in classical Hodgkin lymphoma, the study combined TCR beta sequencing with CyTOF.

V is shortened by 2 bases, J by 3 bases, and the region joining them spans 19 bases. The CDR3 sequence holds 16 residues, the cysteine and phenylalanine included. Just CDR3 DNA is preserved here, 48 bases in frame from base 1. The germline V gene (reference sequence) supplies CDR1 GTSNPN and CDR2 SVGIG. Genomic DNA was isolated using the Qiagen DNeasy kit from unsorted PBMCs as well as from negatively selected CD4+ and CD8+ fractions. TCR beta CDR3 regions were subjected to amplification by immunoSEQ multiplex PCR with primers that anneal to V and J segments. A synthetic immune receptor repertoire was used to minimize amplification bias, and any residual bias was removed computationally once sequencing was done. On the authors' methods: Repertoire diversity was quantified as the Shannon entropy index using custom Python scripts. The unsorted, CD4+ and CD8+ repertoires were each analyzed separately, with the exception of combined analyses, where CD4+ and CD8+ sequences were merged in silico. Clonal expansion was defined as at least a 2-fold frequency increase after treatment relative to C1D1, with a pseudocount of 0.5 for undetected baseline clones. Clones with 0 or 1 copy at C1D1 were defined as singleton clones, while clones with 2 or more copies were defined as non-singleton clones. By matching protein sequences in sorted samples from the same patient, clones expanded in unsorted samples were annotated as CD4+, CD8+ or unknown. Wilcoxon tests on paired samples were used to test changes in diversity from C1D1 to C4D1. Here the immuneACCESS table is served through TCRdb, limited to in-frame sequences with V and J called. Missing clones are a known gap in these copies; in checked studies unresolved V genes cover under half, and the rest lacks a known reason. That table gives V, J and clone size, and the DNA gave D and trimming. This sample has tens of thousands of clones in its table, and 90% of those were observed once. The leading ten clones occupy around 8.9% of the sample.

In the paper's terms, the time point label means: cycle 1 day 1 (C1D1), immediately before nivolumab initiation. All trial patients had relapsed after autologous stem cell transplantation, with cohorts A, B and C differing in prior brentuximab vedotin exposure. The trial cohort was composed of approximately 60 patients with relapsed/refractory classical Hodgkin lymphoma, for whom complete response, partial response or progressive disease was recorded as best overall response. In the multi-cohort phase II CheckMate 205 trial, trial patients received single-agent nivolumab. An independent review committee assessed best overall response by applying the 2007 International Working Group response criteria. PBMCs from the trial were collected at three points: immediately before nivolumab initiation (C1D1), and during therapy at cycle 2 day 1 and cycle 4 day 1. Peripheral blood was collected in 8 mL Vacutainer Cell Preparation Tubes, from which PBMCs were isolated by centrifugation and then cryopreserved.

The investigation overall reported the following: Baseline TCR diversity was reported to be lower in newly diagnosed patients than in healthy donors, and even lower in relapsed/refractory patients. CD4+ but not CD8+ TCR diversity rose significantly by C4D1 (p=0.0027 vs p=0.16), most apparent in complete responders (p=0.02). Trial patients with a complete response had baseline diversity similar to that of newly diagnosed patients, while partial responders and progressors had significantly lower diversity. The study covered only a single clinical trial cohort, and the causes of the repertoire differences, possibly disease activity or prior therapy, were still not defined. Lower diversity was seen in patients whose nivolumab began less than 1 year after ASCT, and these patients were left out of later analyses so that immune reconstitution would not confound the results.

The chain couples TRBV30 to TRBJ1-2, and TRBD1 may be the D gene, going by 5 matching bases. This receptor was taken from a human donor with classical Hodgkin lymphoma. The sample consisted of peripheral blood mononuclear cells (PBMCs), taken at baseline. The DNA sequence is given as TGTGCCTGGAGTATGAGGGGAAGTTGGGGAGACTATGGCTACACCTTC. Its product reads: CAWSMRGSWGDYGYTF. Where the CDR3 stops, the reference TRBV30 and TRBJ1-2 genes take over; the full variable domain is SQTIHQWPATLVQPVGSPLSLECTVEGTSNPNLYWYRQAAGRGLQLLFYSVGIGQISSEVPQNLSASRPQDRQFILSSKKLLLSDSGFYLCAWSMRGSWGDYGYTFGSGTRLTVV.